This T cell receptor beta chain was observed in a study of shared clonotypes between healthy human individuals. General study results and limits: The expectation was that sequencing depth would affect clonotype sharing among donors. Between a handful of donors, naive CD4 clonotypes were shared at a level of about 5%.

With 11 bases removed from V and 1 base from J, the gap between germline ends came to 14 bases. This CDR3 has 13 amino acids. Germline V gives CDR1 ENHRY, CDR2 SYGVKD. When replicate PCRs were run on sorted subsets, they used 200 to 250 ng DNA, 30,000 to 35,000 T cell genomes. The repertoire was sequenced with immunoSEQ multiplex PCR; TCRdb's copy has only in-frame clones and lacks some. The data show approximately 530,000 clones, with approximately 95% seen just once and about 0.067% held by the top ten. CD45RA-negative memory and CD45RA+ naive subsets were split from the CD4+ cells. A remark on this clone: Its target is not known.

The specimen sequenced was naive CD4+ T cells sorted from blood. The subset is: CD45RA+ positively selected. The sequence derives from a woman aged 30 to 39 in good health. The chain has TRBV10-3 and TRBJ1-1; maybe TRBD1 (6 bases). DNA of the CDR3: TGTGCCCTCCGACAGGATCCGAACACTGAAGCTTTCTTT. It specifies CALRQDPNTEAFF.